This is a list of T cell receptor beta chains from one sample in a study of T cell responses to AZD1222 COVID-19 vaccine. Assay: immunoSEQ multiplex PCR; the TCRdb copy retains only in-frame clones and omits some. The data show more than 65,000 clones, over 65% seen once. The sample here was peripheral blood, taken 28 days after the second AZD1222 dose. The receptors were sampled from an adult who received the AZD1222 COVID-19 vaccine. CDR3s include the opening cysteine and the closing phenylalanine or tryptophan. D genes are given only for firm matches. For some rows the clone size is stated as once, few or many, or as a class when expanded; others skip it.

TRBV6-5,NA,TRBJ2-7,NA,TGTGCCAGCACGGTGGCACTTTACGAGCAGTACTTC,CASTVALYEQYF
TRBV12-3/TRBV12-4,NA,TRBJ2-3,NA,TGTGCCAGCAGTTTCATGGAGACTACGGGTCAGGATTTT,CASSFMETTGQDF
TRBV5-4,NA,TRBJ2-1,TRBD2,TGTGCCAGCAGCCCGAGCGGGAGACCTTACAATGAGCAGTTCTTC,CASSPSGRPYNEQFF
TRBV11-2,NA,TRBJ2-3,NA,TGTGCCAGCAGCGTGCAGCGGAGCACAGATACGCAGTATTTT,CASSVQRSTDTQYF
TRBV3-1/TRBV3-2,NA,TRBJ1-1,NA,TGTGCCAGCAGCCCCCCATCCACGGTTGAAGCTTTCTTT,CASSPPSTVEAFF
TRBV3-1/TRBV3-2,once,TRBJ2-5,NA,TGTGCCAGCAGCCACGCGGGTCAGATGGAGACCCAGTACTTC,CASSHAGQMETQYF
TRBV19,NA,TRBJ2-2,NA,TGTGCCAGTAACGCCATGGGTGGACCGGAGCTGTTTTTT,CASNAMGGPELFF
TRBV3-1/TRBV3-2,NA,TRBJ1-2,NA,TGTGCCGTCGGGACACCATATGGCTACACCTTC,CAVGTPYGYTF
TRBV5-4,once,TRBJ2-2,NA,TGTGCCAGCAACCCGTACGCTTCCGGGGGGCGTATCACCGGGGAGCTGTTTTTT,CASNPYASGGRITGELFF
TRBV5-1,many,TRBJ2-7,NA,TGCGCCAGCAGCTACACAGGGAGCTACGAGCAGTACTTC,CASSYTGSYEQYF
TRBV7-9,NA,TRBJ2-7,TRBD2,TGTGCCACTAGCCCCCGGACTAGCGTCTGGGAGCAGTACTTC,CATSPRTSVWEQYF
TRBV9,NA,TRBJ1-2,NA,TGTGCCAGCAGCGTAGGTTATGGGGTACAGTCCCCAGGGAACTATGGCTACACCTTC,CASSVGYGVQSPGNYGYTF
TRBV3-1/TRBV3-2,NA,TRBJ1-2,NA,TGTGCCAGCAGCCAACGCGACGGCCGTATGGGCTACACCTTC,CASSQRDGRMGYTF
TRBV24-1,NA,TRBJ2-1,NA,TGTGCCACCAGTGATTACCCGGGAACGGGTGAGCAGTTCTTC,CATSDYPGTGEQFF
TRBV11-1,NA,TRBJ2-7,NA,TGTGCCAGCAGCCCTTCGGGACCCCTAGGGGAGCAGTACTTC,CASSPSGPLGEQYF
TRBV3-1/TRBV3-2,few,TRBJ1-1,NA,TGTGCCAGCAGCCGCCTCACAGGGAACACTGAAGCTTTCTTT,CASSRLTGNTEAFF
TRBV6-5,NA,TRBJ2-7,NA,TGTGCCAGCAGTTCCGGGACATCCCTCGAGCAGTACTTC,CASSSGTSLEQYF
TRBV6-4,NA,TRBJ2-3,TRBD2,TGTGCCAGCAGCAGAATAGCGGGGAGACACACAGATACGCAGTATTTT,CASSRIAGRHTDTQYF
TRBV30,once,TRBJ2-2,NA,TGTGCCTGGAGTGTAGGATGGAACGGGGAGCTGTTTTTT,CAWSVGWNGELFF
TRBV10-3,once,TRBJ2-7,NA,TGTGCCATCAAGGGGGACGGAGTCCATCAGTACGAGCAGTACTTC,CAIKGDGVHQYEQYF
TRBV18,few,TRBJ1-6,NA,TGTGCCAGCTCAATTTCCGCTAATTCACCCCTCCACTTT,CASSISANSPLHF
TRBV18,NA,TRBJ1-1,NA,TGTGCCAGCTCACCACCGTGGGGGGGCACTGAAGCTTTCTTT,CASSPPWGGTEAFF
TRBV2,NA,TRBJ2-2,TRBD2,TGTGCCAGCAGTGCTACTATAGCGGGGGGGATGACCGGGGAGCTGTTTTTT,CASSATIAGGMTGELFF
TRBV30,NA,TRBJ2-3,TRBD1,TGTGCCTGGAGCCCGAAGGTGCCGGGACAGATCACAGATACGCAGTATTTT,CAWSPKVPGQITDTQYF